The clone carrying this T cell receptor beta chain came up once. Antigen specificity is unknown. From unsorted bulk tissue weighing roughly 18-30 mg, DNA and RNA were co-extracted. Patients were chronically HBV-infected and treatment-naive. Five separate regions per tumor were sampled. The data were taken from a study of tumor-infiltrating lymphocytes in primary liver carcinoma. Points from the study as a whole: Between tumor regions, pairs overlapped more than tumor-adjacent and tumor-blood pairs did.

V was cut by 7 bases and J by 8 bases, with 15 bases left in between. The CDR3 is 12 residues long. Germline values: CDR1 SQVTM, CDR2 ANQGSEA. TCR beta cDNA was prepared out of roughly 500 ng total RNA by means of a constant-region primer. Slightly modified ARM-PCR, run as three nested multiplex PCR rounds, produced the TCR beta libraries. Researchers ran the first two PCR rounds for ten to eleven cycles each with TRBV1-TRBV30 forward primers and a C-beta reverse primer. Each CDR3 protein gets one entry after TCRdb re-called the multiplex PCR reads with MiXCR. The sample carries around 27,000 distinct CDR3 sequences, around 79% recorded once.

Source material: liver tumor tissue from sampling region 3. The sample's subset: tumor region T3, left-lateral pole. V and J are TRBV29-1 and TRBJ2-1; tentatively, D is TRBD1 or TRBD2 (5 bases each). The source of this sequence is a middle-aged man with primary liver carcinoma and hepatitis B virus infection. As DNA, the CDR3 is TGCAGCGCCCGCCCAAGGGGAGATGAGCAGTTCTTC. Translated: CSARPRGDEQFF.